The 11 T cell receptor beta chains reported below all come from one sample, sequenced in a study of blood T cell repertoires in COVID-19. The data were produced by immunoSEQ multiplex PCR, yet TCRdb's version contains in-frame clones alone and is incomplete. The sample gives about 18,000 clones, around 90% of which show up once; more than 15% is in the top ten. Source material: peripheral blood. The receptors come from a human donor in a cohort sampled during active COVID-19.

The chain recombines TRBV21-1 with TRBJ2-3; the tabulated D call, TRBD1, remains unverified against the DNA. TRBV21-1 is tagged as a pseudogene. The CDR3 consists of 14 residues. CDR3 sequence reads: CAPRRVGATDTQYF. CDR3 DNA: TGTGCCCCGCGCCGAGTGGGGGCCACAGATACGCAGTATTTT.

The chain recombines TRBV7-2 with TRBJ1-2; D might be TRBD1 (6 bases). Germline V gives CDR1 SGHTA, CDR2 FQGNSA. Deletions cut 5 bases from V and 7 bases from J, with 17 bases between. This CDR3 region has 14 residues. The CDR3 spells CASSPYRVAFGYTF. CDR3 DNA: TGTGCCAGCAGCCCCTACAGGGTTGCATTTGGCTACACCTTC.

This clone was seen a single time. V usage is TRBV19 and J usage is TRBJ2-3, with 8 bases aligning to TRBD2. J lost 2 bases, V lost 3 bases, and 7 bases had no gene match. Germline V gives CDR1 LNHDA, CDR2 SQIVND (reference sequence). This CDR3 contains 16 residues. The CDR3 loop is CASSIPSGGITDTQYF. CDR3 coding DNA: TGTGCCAGTAGTATTCCGAGCGGGGGTATCACAGATACGCAGTATTTT.

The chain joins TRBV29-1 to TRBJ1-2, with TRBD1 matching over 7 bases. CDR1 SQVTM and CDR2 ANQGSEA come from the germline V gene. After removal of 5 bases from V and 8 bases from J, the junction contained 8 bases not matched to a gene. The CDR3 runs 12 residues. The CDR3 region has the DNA TGCAGCGTTATGACAGGGTTGCGGGGCTACACCTTC. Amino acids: CSVMTGLRGYTF.

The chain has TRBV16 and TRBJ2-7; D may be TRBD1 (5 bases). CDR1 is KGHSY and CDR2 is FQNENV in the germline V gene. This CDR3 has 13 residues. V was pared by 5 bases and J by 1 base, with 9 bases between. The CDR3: CASSGRTSYEQYF. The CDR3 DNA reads TGTGCCAGCAGCGGACGGACATCCTACGAGCAGTACTTC. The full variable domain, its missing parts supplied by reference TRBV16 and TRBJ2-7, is GEEVAQTPKHLVRGEGQKAKLYCAPIKGHSYVFWYQQVLKNEFKFLISFQNENVFDETGMPKERFSAKCLPNSPCSLEIQATKLEDSAVYFCASSGRTSYEQYFGPGTRLTVT.

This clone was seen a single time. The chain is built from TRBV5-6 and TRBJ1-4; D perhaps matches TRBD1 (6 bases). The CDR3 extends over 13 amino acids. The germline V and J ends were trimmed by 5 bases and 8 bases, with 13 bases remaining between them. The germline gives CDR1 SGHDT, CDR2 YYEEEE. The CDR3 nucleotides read TGTGCCAGCAGTCCTGGACAGCGCGAAAAACTGTTTTTT. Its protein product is CASSPGQREKLFF. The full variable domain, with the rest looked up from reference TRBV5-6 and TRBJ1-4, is DAGVTQSPTHLIKTRGQQVTLRCSPKSGHDTVSWYQQALGQGPQFIFQYYEEEERQRGNFPDRFSGHQFPNYSSELNVNALLLGDSALYLCASSPGQREKLFFGSGTQLSVL.

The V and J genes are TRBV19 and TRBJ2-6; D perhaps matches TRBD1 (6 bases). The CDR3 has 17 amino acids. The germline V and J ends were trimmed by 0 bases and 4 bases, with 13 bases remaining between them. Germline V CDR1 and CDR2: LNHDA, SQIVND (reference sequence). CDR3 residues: CASSIEAAGAGANVLTF. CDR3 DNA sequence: TGTGCCAGTAGTATAGAGGCGGCAGGGGCCGGGGCCAACGTCCTGACTTTC.

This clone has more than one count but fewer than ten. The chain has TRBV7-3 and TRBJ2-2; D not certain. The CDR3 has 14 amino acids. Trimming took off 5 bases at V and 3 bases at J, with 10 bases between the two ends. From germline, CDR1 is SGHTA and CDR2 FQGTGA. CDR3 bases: TGTGCCAGCAGCGTCGGGTCTTACACCGGGGAGCTGTTTTTT. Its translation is CASSVGSYTGELFF.

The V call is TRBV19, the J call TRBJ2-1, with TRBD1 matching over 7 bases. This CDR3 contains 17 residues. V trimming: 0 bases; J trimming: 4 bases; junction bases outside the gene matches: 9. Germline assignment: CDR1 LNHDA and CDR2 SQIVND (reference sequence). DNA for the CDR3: TGTGCCAGTAGTATAGATATTCCGGGACAGATATACAATGAGCAGTTCTTC. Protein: CASSIDIPGQIYNEQFF.

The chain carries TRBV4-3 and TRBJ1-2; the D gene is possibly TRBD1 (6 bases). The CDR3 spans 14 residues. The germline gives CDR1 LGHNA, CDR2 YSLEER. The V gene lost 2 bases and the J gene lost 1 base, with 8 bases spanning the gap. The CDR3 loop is CASSQQGHNYGYTF. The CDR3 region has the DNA TGCGCCAGCAGCCAACAGGGACATAACTATGGCTACACCTTC.

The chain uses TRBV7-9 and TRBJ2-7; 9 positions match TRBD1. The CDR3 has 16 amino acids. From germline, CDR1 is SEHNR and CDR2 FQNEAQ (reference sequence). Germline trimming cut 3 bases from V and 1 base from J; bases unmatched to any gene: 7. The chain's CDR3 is CASSFPGQGSSYEQYF. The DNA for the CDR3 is TGTGCCAGCAGCTTTCCTGGACAGGGGTCTTCCTACGAGCAGTACTTC.